These 18 T cell receptor beta chains were sequenced from one sample in a study of T-cell reconstitution after alpha-beta-depleted transplantation in children. Preparing the TCRbeta library involved the use of unique molecular identifiers. TCRdb ran MiXCR on the PCR reads and lists one entry per CDR3 protein. The table records about 120,000 distinct CDR3 sequences, 10% of them present only once. The input for sequencing was PBMCs, taken before TCRalphabeta/CD19-depleted stem cell transplant. Every receptor here comes from a boy aged 2-9 years with acute lymphoblastic leukemia, due to receive a stem cell transplant.

This clonotype has more than one count but fewer than ten. The chain carries TRBV20-1 and TRBJ2-3; D is uncertain. The V end lost 6 bases, the J end lost 0 bases, and 16 bases lay between the germline ends. In germline, CDR1 is DFQATT, CDR2 SNEGSKA (reference sequence). CDR3 size: 15 residues. The CDR3 DNA is TGCAGTGCCAACCCCCGGGCTATTAGCACAGATACGCAGTATTTT. Encoded protein: CSANPRAISTDTQYF.

This clonotype occurred a few times. The CDR3 DNA is TGCGCCAGCAGTCGAAAGGACAGGGGCGAGACAGATACGCAGTATTTT. It encodes CASSRKDRGETDTQYF. V gene TRBV5-1 combines with J gene TRBJ2-3, with 9 bases aligning to TRBD1. The CDR3 is 16 residues long. Trimming cost V 5 bases and J 3 bases; bases outside gene matches: 10. Germline lookup yields CDR1 SGHRS and CDR2 YFSETQ.

This clonotype has ten or more counts. The genes are TRBV20-1 and TRBJ2-1; 7 bases map to TRBD1. CDR3 length: 16 amino acids. The trim removed 3 bases at V and 0 bases at J, leaving 8 bases unmatched. Germline CDR1 and CDR2: DFQATT and SNEGSKA (reference sequence). For the CDR3, the DNA is TGCAGTGCTAGGGCCCTGACAGGGACCTCCTACAATGAGCAGTTCTTC. The encoded protein is CSARALTGTSYNEQFF.

The chain couples TRBV2 to TRBJ2-2; TRBD2 is a possible D gene (7 bases). V lost 1 base and J 1 base, leaving 16 bases between the germline ends. Looked up from germline, CDR1 is SNHLY and CDR2 is FYNNEI. There are 18 residues in the CDR3. CDR3 bases: TGTGCCAGCAGTGAAGTAGTGTTCGGGGGGCTGAACACCGGGGAGCTGTTTTTT. Amino acid sequence: CASSEVVFGGLNTGELFF.

This clonotype was counted between two and nine times. The chain uses TRBV5-5 and TRBJ2-7; TRBD2 agrees at 9 bases. CDR3 length equals 15 residues. The V gene's germline CDR1 is SGHKS and CDR2 YYEKEE (reference sequence). V gave up 1 base and J gave up 7 bases; unmatched junction bases: 9. The CDR3, as DNA: TGTGCCAGCAGCTTGAACCCTAGCGGGATGGGGGAGCAGTACTTC. Its translation is CASSLNPSGMGEQYF.

This clonotype was counted many times. V is TRBV20-1 and J is TRBJ1-6; D is uncertain. Germline loops: CDR1 DFQATT, CDR2 SNEGSKA (reference sequence). The CDR3 is made up of 15 amino acids. Deletions cut 3 bases from V and 4 bases from J, with 13 bases between. The chain's CDR3 is CSARAGLGYNSPLHF. The CDR3 bases are TGCAGTGCTAGGGCCGGGTTGGGTTATAATTCACCCCTCCACTTT.

The chain employs TRBV6-5 and TRBJ2-7, with TRBD2 matching over 12 bases. The CDR3 runs 14 residues. In germline, CDR1 is MNHEY, CDR2 SVGAGI. Losses at the gene ends were 1 base for V and 7 bases for J; bases not matched to a gene: 2. Here the CDR3 reads CASSYLTSGREQYF. Here the CDR3 DNA reads TGTGCCAGCAGTTACTTAACTAGCGGGAGGGAGCAGTACTTC.

This clonotype came up a few times. For the CDR3, the DNA is TGCGCCAGCAGAGAGGGGGGCAGTACTAGCACAGATACGCAGTATTTT. As protein: CASREGGSTSTDTQYF. The chain is built from TRBV5-1 and TRBJ2-3, with D perhaps TRBD1 or TRBD2 (6 bases each). V was clipped by 5 bases and J by 0 bases, with 16 bases between them. This CDR3 has 16 residues. The germline gives CDR1 SGHRS, CDR2 YFSETQ.

The chain is built from TRBV25-1 and TRBJ2-7; 9 nucleotides match TRBD2. Germline assignment: CDR1 MGHDK and CDR2 SYGVNS. This CDR3 comprises 15 residues. With V trimmed by 2 bases and J by 2 bases, 4 bases remained unmatched. CDR3 residues: CASSEASGRTYEQYF. The CDR3 DNA reads TGTGCCAGCAGTGAAGCCAGCGGGAGGACCTACGAGCAGTACTTC.

This clonotype was picked up many times. V usage is TRBV6-1 and J usage is TRBJ2-6; D gene ambiguous. Germline values: CDR1 MNHNS, CDR2 SASEGT. The CDR3 has 14 amino acids. V was trimmed by 6 bases and J by 4 bases, leaving 10 bases between them. CDR3 bases: TGTGCCAGCAGGAAGACTTCCGGGGCCAACGTCCTGACTTTC. Its protein product is CASRKTSGANVLTF.

The chain uses TRBV20-1 and TRBJ2-5; 13 bases are shared with TRBD2. This CDR3 has 18 amino acids. The germline V gene has CDR1 DFQATT and CDR2 SNEGSKA (reference sequence). Trimming removed 0 bases from V and 2 bases from J; junction bases left unmatched: 9. The CDR3 region has the DNA TGCAGTGCTAGAGAAGGACTACTAGCGGGAGGGCGGCAAGAGACCCAGTACTTC. Translating gives CSAREGLLAGGRQETQYF.

In DNA, the CDR3 is TGCGCCAGCAGCCCATCCGGGACAGGGGCCGGCTATGGCTACACCTTC. This codes for CASSPSGTGAGYGYTF. The gene calls are TRBV5-1 and TRBJ1-2, with 10 bases matching TRBD1. The CDR3 is 16 amino acids. CDR1 is SGHRS, CDR2 YFSETQ, per germline. V lost 4 bases and J lost 4; bases outside the gene matches: 10. Full variable domain (remainder filled in from reference TRBV5-1 and TRBJ1-2): KAGVTQTPRYLIKTRGQQVTLSCSPISGHRSVSWYQQTPGQGLQFLFEYFSETQRNKGNFPGRFSGRQFSNSRSEMNVSTLELGDSALYLCASSPSGTGAGYGYTFGSGTRLTVV.

In regard to this clonotype: Sequence at one end of the junction differs from germline and may be a read error. V and J are TRBV5-1 and TRBJ2-7; no clear D. The CDR3 is 12 amino acids. Germline V gene data show CDR1 as SGHRS and CDR2 as YFSETQ. The CDR3, as DNA: TGCGCCAGCAGCTTGAGCTCCGACGAGCAGTACTTC. It translates to CASSLSSDEQYF.

This clonotype was seen ten or more times. The rearrangement joins TRBV18 to TRBJ2-1; 10 nucleotides match TRBD2. This CDR3 has 19 amino acids. Germline values: CDR1 KGHSH, CDR2 LQKENI. The junction had 16 bases not matched to a gene; V was cut back by 2 bases and J by 6 bases. The CDR3, as DNA: TGTGCCAGCTCACCAAGGTCACTAGCGGGAAAAGCCCTCGGCAATGAGCAGTTCTTC. Amino acid sequence: CASSPRSLAGKALGNEQFF.

In the case of this clonotype: Just one base apart from a much larger clone, this may be a read error. V and J are TRBV5-6 and TRBJ2-1, with D unclear. Germline V gives CDR1 SGHDT, CDR2 YYEEEE. The ends were cut back, 5 bases at V and 4 bases at J, with 19 bases in the middle. This CDR3 region has 16 residues. The CDR3 region is CASSSMLWSAYNEQFF. CDR3 nucleotide sequence: TGTGCCAGCAGTTCAATGCTGTGGAGCGCGTACAATGAGCAGTTCTTC.

This clonotype appeared many times. The gene calls are TRBV12-3 or TRBV12-4 and TRBJ1-3; 7 bases map to TRBD1. Unmatched junction bases numbered 8, after V lost 6 bases and J lost 6 bases. The CDR3 totals 14 residues. The CDR3: CASSLTGRENTIYF. CDR3 DNA sequence: TGTGCCAGCAGCTTGACAGGGAGGGAAAACACCATATATTTT.

V is TRBV12-5 and J is TRBJ2-5; the match to TRBD1 covers 10 bases. With V trimmed by 5 bases and J by 4 bases, 10 bases remained unmatched. CDR1 LGHNT and CDR2 FRNRAP come from the germline V gene. This CDR3 is built from 16 residues. CDR3 coding DNA: TGTGCTAGTGGTAACGCCGGGACAGGGGTTGGAGAGACCCAGTACTTC. This sequence encodes CASGNAGTGVGETQYF.

This clonotype was seen more than once but under ten times. The gene calls are TRBV10-1 and TRBJ2-2; the match to TRBD1 covers 8 bases. This CDR3 spans 15 amino acids. Trimming took 0 bases from V and 3 from J; bases not matched to a gene: 0. Germline V gene data show CDR1 as WNHNN and CDR2 as SYGVQD (reference sequence). CDR3 nucleotides: TGCGCCAGCAGTGAGTCGGACAGGGACACCGGGGAGCTGTTTTTT. Translating gives CASSESDRDTGELFF.